Listed here are 31 T cell receptor beta chains from one sample, sequenced in a study of shared clonotypes between healthy human individuals. TCRdb keeps only in-frame clones here, not all; method: immunoSEQ multiplex PCR. The table lists about 2.4 million clones, over 85% of them singletons, with around 0.15% in the top ten. Sequenced sample: naive CD4+ T cells sorted from blood. Subset given: CD45RA+ positively selected. These receptors were obtained from a man aged 18-30 years in good health.

V gene TRBV7-6 combines with J gene TRBJ1-2; D perhaps matches TRBD1 (6 bases). The CDR3 extends over 13 amino acids. Germline V gives CDR1 SGHVS, CDR2 FNYEAQ. V was shortened by 5 bases and J by 8 bases, with 15 bases between the two germline ends. CDR3 loop: CASSLSGEAGYTF. The CDR3 DNA follows: TGTGCCAGCAGCCTCTCAGGGGAAGCGGGCTACACCTTC.

V gene TRBV14 combines with J gene TRBJ2-3; D is perhaps TRBD2 (6 bases). The CDR3 length is 16 residues. V was cut by 0 bases and J by 2 bases, with 12 bases left in between. Looked up from germline, CDR1 is SGHDN and CDR2 is FVKESK. The CDR3 protein is CASSQEGRGYTDTQYF. The CDR3 DNA is TGTGCCAGCAGCCAAGAGGGGCGGGGATACACAGATACGCAGTATTTT. The full variable domain, with the rest looked up from reference TRBV14 and TRBJ2-3, is EAGVTQFPSHSVIEKGQTVTLRCDPISGHDNLYWYRRVMGKEIKFLLHFVKESKQDESGMPNNRFLAERTGGTYSTLKVQPAELEDSGVYFCASSQEGRGYTDTQYFGPGTRLTVL.

The chain's CDR3 is CATSRQGGTGELFF. The CDR3 bases are TGTGCCACCAGTCGGCAGGGGGGAACCGGGGAGCTGTTTTTT. The rearrangement links TRBV15 to TRBJ2-2, with D perhaps TRBD1 (7 bases). This CDR3 is 14 amino acids long. Germline V gene lookup returns CDR1 LNHNV and CDR2 YYDKDF (reference sequence). The V gene lost 6 bases and the J gene lost 5 bases, with 13 bases spanning the gap.

The chain couples TRBV19 to TRBJ2-4; D not resolved. Trimming pared 0 bases from V and 6 bases from J, leaving 6 bases between. Germline V gives CDR1 LNHDA, CDR2 SQIVND (reference sequence). The CDR3 sequence is 13 residues long. CDR3 loop: CASSIDTGNIQYF. CDR3 coding DNA: TGTGCCAGTAGTATAGACACGGGAAACATTCAGTACTTC.

The chain combines TRBV11-3 with TRBJ2-6; D perhaps matches TRBD1 (7 bases). The CDR3 consists of 15 residues. Trimming removed 3 bases at V and 3 bases at J, with 9 bases between. Germline CDR1 reads SGHNT; CDR2 reads YENEEA. Here the CDR3 reads CASSFRGDGANVLTF. DNA of the CDR3: TGTGCCAGCAGCTTCAGGGGGGATGGGGCCAACGTCCTGACTTTC.

The V gene is TRBV18, the J gene TRBJ2-2; D ambiguous. Germline assignment: CDR1 KGHSH and CDR2 LQKENI. CDR3 size: 16 residues. Trimming left V 3 bases short and J 0 bases short, with 11 bases between. The CDR3 is CASSPEQLANTGELFF. The DNA of the CDR3 is TGTGCCAGCTCACCTGAACAGCTCGCGAACACCGGGGAGCTGTTTTTT.

V usage is TRBV30 and J usage is TRBJ1-1, with D maybe TRBD1 (6 bases). The germline V gene encodes CDR1 GTSNPN and CDR2 SVGIG (reference sequence). This CDR3 is built from 13 residues. V dropped 5 bases and J dropped 5 bases, with 15 bases sitting between them. CDR3 in DNA: TGTGCCTGGGCCTTGCGGGGGGCGACTGAAGCTTTCTTT. Amino acid sequence: CAWALRGATEAFF.

The chain combines TRBV19 with TRBJ1-5; D not resolved. The CDR3 sequence is 13 residues long. The germline V gene encodes CDR1 LNHDA and CDR2 SQIVND (reference sequence). V was trimmed by 4 bases and J by 4 bases, leaving 8 bases between them. CDR3: CASSTGENQPQHF. CDR3 nucleotides: TGTGCCAGTAGTACCGGGGAAAATCAGCCCCAGCATTTT.

V gene TRBV10-3 combines with J gene TRBJ1-1, with TRBD1 matching over 9 bases. Trimming took 5 bases from V and 6 from J; bases not matched to a gene: 7. The CDR3 has 14 residues. Germline V gene data show CDR1 as ENHRY and CDR2 as SYGVKD. The DNA of the CDR3 is TGTGCCATCAGTACGGACCGGGACAGGGCTGAAGCTTTCTTT. It translates to CAISTDRDRAEAFF.

This clone was seen only once. The same CDR3 arises from other DNA sequences in this sample as well. The V and J genes are TRBV9 and TRBJ2-7; TRBD1 agrees at 7 bases. The junction had 4 bases not matched to a gene; V was cut back by 4 bases and J by 3 bases. CDR3 length: 13 amino acids. From germline, CDR1 is SGDLS and CDR2 YYNGEE. The CDR3: CASSLAGGYEQYF. CDR3 bases: TGTGCCAGCAGCCTGGCAGGGGGCTACGAGCAGTACTTC.

The V and J genes are TRBV28 and TRBJ1-2; D is unresolved. The V and J ends lost 8 bases and 8 bases respectively, with 12 bases between them. Germline assignment: CDR1 MDHEN and CDR2 SYDVKM. The CDR3 is 11 amino acids. Here the CDR3 DNA reads TGTGCCAGCGCCGGTCAGGCGGGCTACACCTTC. Translated: CASAGQAGYTF.

This clone was found once. This sequence joins TRBV28 and TRBJ1-2; 11 positions match TRBD1. Unmatched junction bases numbered 6, after V lost 5 bases and J lost 4 bases. Germline CDR1 and CDR2: MDHEN and SYDVKM. CDR3 length: 15 amino acids. The DNA for the CDR3 is TGTGCCAGCAGTGAGCCGGGACAGGGGGGCTATGGCTACACCTTC. Translated: CASSEPGQGGYGYTF.

The chain recombines TRBV11-2 with TRBJ2-7; D call uncertain. The CDR3 length is 14 residues. Between the trimmed V and J ends, which lost 6 bases and 0 bases, there was a span of 12 bases. CDR1 is SGHAT and CDR2 is FQNNGV in the germline V gene. The CDR3 sequence: CASSPSPASYEQYF. The DNA of the CDR3 is TGTGCCAGCAGTCCCAGTCCGGCCTCCTACGAGCAGTACTTC.

The rearrangement links TRBV29-1 to TRBJ2-1; no clear D gene. The CDR3 totals 14 residues. Trimming stripped 5 bases from V and 4 bases from J, with 15 bases between. The germline gives CDR1 SQVTM, CDR2 ANQGSEA. CDR3 loop: CSVPTSRSYNEQFF. The CDR3 DNA is TGCAGCGTTCCGACTTCGCGTTCGTACAATGAGCAGTTCTTC.

The chain has TRBV5-1 and TRBJ2-2; 7 bases agree with TRBD2. The CDR3 sequence is 13 residues long. Germline V gene lookup returns CDR1 SGHRS and CDR2 YFSETQ. With V trimmed by 3 bases and J by 7 bases, 3 bases remained unmatched. CDR3 sequence reads: CASSYGEGGELFF. The CDR3 DNA is TGCGCCAGCAGCTACGGGGAGGGCGGGGAGCTGTTTTTT.

The chain has TRBV7-2 and TRBJ2-7; 14 positions match TRBD2. CDR1 SGHTA and CDR2 FQGNSA come from the germline V gene. With V trimmed by 4 bases and J by 4 bases, 6 bases remained unmatched. This CDR3 is 16 amino acids long. CDR3 nucleotides: TGTGCCAGCAGCTCATGGACTAGCGGGAGGATGTACGAGCAGTACTTC. This sequence encodes CASSSWTSGRMYEQYF.

J is TRBJ2-1 and V is TRBV6-5, with D unclear. CDR1 is MNHEY, CDR2 SVGAGI, per germline. The CDR3 totals 12 residues. V lost 4 bases and J 10 bases, leaving 11 bases between the germline ends. This CDR3 reads CASSSSTGEQFF. As DNA, the CDR3 is TGTGCCAGCAGTTCATCGACGGGCGAGCAGTTCTTC.

The chain joins TRBV7-2 to TRBJ1-5; D gene ambiguous. This CDR3 region has 15 residues. V was clipped by 5 bases and J by 6 bases, with 17 bases between them. Germline lookup yields CDR1 SGHTA and CDR2 FQGNSA. This chain's CDR3 is CASSPDGASGQPQHF. Here the CDR3 DNA reads TGTGCCAGCAGCCCGGACGGAGCTTCGGGTCAGCCCCAGCATTTT.

The chain employs TRBV18 and TRBJ2-3; TRBD1 aligns across 7 bases. The V segment lost 6 bases and the J segment 0 bases; nucleotides outside the gene matches: 9. Looked up from germline, CDR1 is KGHSH and CDR2 is LQKENI. The CDR3 has 16 amino acids. Written as DNA, the CDR3 is TGTGCCAGCTCCCCATTGGGACAGTTTAGCACAGATACGCAGTATTTT. This codes for CASSPLGQFSTDTQYF.

This clone was counted once. Different DNA sequences within this sample yield the same CDR3. The chain combines TRBV6-1 with TRBJ1-4; D call uncertain. CDR3 length equals 14 residues. Trimming stripped 5 bases from V and 0 bases from J, with 7 bases between. CDR1 and CDR2 from the germline V gene are MNHNS and SASEGT. The CDR3 nucleotides read TGTGCCAGCAGTCTGGGAGCAACTAATGAAAAACTGTTTTTT. It translates to CASSLGATNEKLFF.

CDR3 loop: CASSQAGATGTQYF. CDR3 DNA sequence: TGCGCCAGCAGCCAAGCGGGGGCCACGGGTACCCAGTACTTC. This chain joins TRBV5-1 and TRBJ2-5; 8 bases fit TRBD2. With 4 bases clipped from V and 8 bases from J, the junction kept 10 bases outside the gene matches. The germline V gene has CDR1 SGHRS and CDR2 YFSETQ. This CDR3 contains 14 residues. The variable domain in full, with the rest retrieved from reference TRBV5-1 and TRBJ2-5, is KAGVTQTPRYLIKTRGQQVTLSCSPISGHRSVSWYQQTPGQGLQFLFEYFSETQRNKGNFPGRFSGRQFSNSRSEMNVSTLELGDSALYLCASSQAGATGTQYFGPGTRLLVL.

Only a few counts were recorded for this clone. V usage is TRBV6-6 and J usage is TRBJ1-6; no definite D call. Per the germline V gene, CDR1 is MNHNY and CDR2 is SVGAGI (reference sequence). Trimming removed 2 bases from V and 5 bases from J, with 7 bases in between. This CDR3 contains 14 residues. The CDR3 protein is CASSYLENNSPLHF. The CDR3 DNA sequence: TGTGCCAGCAGTTACCTAGAGAATAATTCACCCCTCCACTTT.

This chain uses TRBV11-2 with TRBJ2-7; tentatively, D is TRBD1 (5 bases). CDR3 length: 16 amino acids. The germline CDR1 and CDR2 sequences are SGHAT and FQNNGV. V gave up 1 base and J gave up 3 bases, with 16 bases separating them. The DNA of the CDR3 is TGTGCCAGCAGCTTAGCCAGGGAAGAATGGCTCTACGAGCAGTACTTC. Translating gives CASSLAREEWLYEQYF.

The genes are TRBV10-3 and TRBJ1-6; 7 bases fit TRBD1. Unmatched junction bases numbered 6, after V lost 1 base and J lost 6 bases. The germline gives CDR1 ENHRY, CDR2 SYGVKD. This CDR3 has 16 residues. CDR3 loop: CAISEWGDSGNSPLHF. The DNA for the CDR3 is TGTGCCATCAGTGAGTGGGGGGACAGCGGTAATTCACCCCTCCACTTT.

This clone was counted only a few times. The chain links TRBV11-3 to TRBJ1-1, with TRBD1 identical over 8 bases. The J segment lost 5 bases and the V segment lost 5 bases, leaving 7 bases of the junction unmatched. This CDR3 comprises 14 residues. Germline CDR1 reads SGHNT; CDR2 reads YENEEA. The CDR3 DNA sequence: TGTGCCAGCAGCCCACAGGGGGTAGGAACTGAAGCTTTCTTT. Amino acid sequence: CASSPQGVGTEAFF. Full variable domain (remainder filled in from reference TRBV11-3 and TRBJ1-1): EAGVVQSPRYKIIEKKQPVAFWCNPISGHNTLYWYLQNLGQGPELLIRYENEEAVDDSQLPKDRFSAERLKGVDSTLKIQPAELGDSAVYLCASSPQGVGTEAFFGQGTRLTVV.

V and J are TRBV7-9 and TRBJ2-4; D not certain. V was shortened by 5 bases and J by 5 bases, with 16 bases between the two germline ends. Per the germline V gene, CDR1 is SEHNR and CDR2 is FQNEAQ (reference sequence). This CDR3 is built from 15 residues. The CDR3 protein is CASSPDLGIQNIQYF. The CDR3 DNA is TGTGCCAGCAGCCCTGATCTAGGGATCCAAAACATTCAGTACTTC. The full variable domain, in which reference TRBV7-9 and TRBJ2-4 provide the parts outside the CDR3, is DTGVSQNPRHKITKRGQNVTFRCDPISEHNRLYWYRQTLGQGPEFLTYFQNEAQLEKSRLLSDRFSAERPKGSFSTLEIQRTEQGDSAMYLCASSPDLGIQNIQYFGAGTRLSVL.

The chain links TRBV10-3 to TRBJ1-2, with 7 bases aligning to TRBD1. The length of the CDR3 is 15 residues. Germline V CDR1 and CDR2: ENHRY, SYGVKD. Unmatched junction bases numbered 7, after V lost 2 bases and J lost 4 bases. As DNA, the CDR3 is TGTGCCATCAGTGAGGGACAGGTCGAAATCTATGGCTACACCTTC. Its translation is CAISEGQVEIYGYTF.

CDR3 amino acids: CASSERQGALALYGYTF. CDR3 coding DNA: TGTGCCAGCAGCGAGCGACAGGGGGCCCTCGCTCTTTATGGCTACACCTTC. This sequence joins TRBV9 and TRBJ1-2, with 10 bases that match TRBD1. Germline assignment: CDR1 SGDLS and CDR2 YYNGEE. J lost 5 bases, V lost 3 bases, and 13 bases had no gene match. The length of the CDR3 is 17 residues.

This clone was recorded a few times. The chain links TRBV9 to TRBJ1-1; the D is unclear. CDR1 and CDR2 (germline): SGDLS, YYNGEE. Trimming took 4 bases from V and 5 from J, leaving 9 bases between them. This CDR3 comprises 12 residues. This chain's CDR3 is CASSPILTEAFF. CDR3 nucleotide sequence: TGTGCCAGCAGCCCCATTTTGACTGAAGCTTTCTTT.

This chain connects TRBV6-1 to TRBJ2-4; a weak D match, TRBD1 (6 bases). V was trimmed by 2 bases and J by 3 bases, leaving 17 bases between them. CDR3 length equals 17 residues. Per the germline V gene, CDR1 is MNHNS and CDR2 is SASEGT. The DNA for the CDR3 is TGTGCCAGCAGTGAATTCCAGGGGAGTATCGGCAAAAACATTCAGTACTTC. It is translated as CASSEFQGSIGKNIQYF.

V usage is TRBV19 and J usage is TRBJ2-1; 12 positions agree with TRBD2. Losses at the gene ends were 4 bases for V and 1 base for J; bases not matched to a gene: 5. The germline V gene encodes CDR1 LNHDA and CDR2 SQIVND (reference sequence). This CDR3 spans 17 amino acids. The CDR3 region has the DNA TGTGCCAGTAGTACTCGGACTAGCGGGGCGTCCTACAATGAGCAGTTCTTC. Translated, it gives CASSTRTSGASYNEQFF.